This T cell receptor beta chain was sequenced for a study of T cell changes during pregnancy in multiple sclerosis. TCRdb's copy holds only in-frame clones and misses some; the assay was immunoSEQ multiplex PCR. The repertoire includes about 48,000 clones, 90% to 95% of them detected once, and roughly 0.5% sits in the top ten. The CDR3 contains 14 residues. CDR1 SGDLS and CDR2 YYNGEE come from the germline V gene. V lost 4 bases, J lost 5 bases, and 6 bases stayed unmatched. The input for sequencing was CD4+ T cells from peripheral blood mononuclear cells, taken in the first trimester of pregnancy. This chain links TRBV9 with TRBJ2-5; 9 bases align to TRBD2. The clonotype comes from a female donor with multiple sclerosis, enrolled in a pregnancy study. The DNA for the CDR3 is TGTGCCAGCAGCCAAGCGGGGGGACGGGAGACCCAGTACTTC. This gives the protein CASSQAGGRETQYF.